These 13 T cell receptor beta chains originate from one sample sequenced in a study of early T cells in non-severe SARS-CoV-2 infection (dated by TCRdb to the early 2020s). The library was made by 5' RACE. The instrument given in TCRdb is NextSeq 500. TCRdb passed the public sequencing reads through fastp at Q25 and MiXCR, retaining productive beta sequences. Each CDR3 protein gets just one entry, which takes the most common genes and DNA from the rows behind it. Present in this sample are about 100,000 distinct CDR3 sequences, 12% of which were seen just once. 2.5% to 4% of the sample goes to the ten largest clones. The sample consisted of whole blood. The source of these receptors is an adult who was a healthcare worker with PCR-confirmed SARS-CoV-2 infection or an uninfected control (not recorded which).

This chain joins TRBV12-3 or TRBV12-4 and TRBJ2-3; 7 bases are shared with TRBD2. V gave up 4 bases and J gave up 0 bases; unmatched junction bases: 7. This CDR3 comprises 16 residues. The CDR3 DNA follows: TGTGCCAGCAGTTCCCCTTGGGGGGGGAGCACAGATACGCAGTATTTT. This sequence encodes CASSSPWGGSTDTQYF.

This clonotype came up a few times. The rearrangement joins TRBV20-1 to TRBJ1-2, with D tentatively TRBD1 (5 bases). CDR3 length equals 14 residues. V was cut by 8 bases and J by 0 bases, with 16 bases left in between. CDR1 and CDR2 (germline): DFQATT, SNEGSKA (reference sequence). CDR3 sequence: CSSSSRVTNYGYTF. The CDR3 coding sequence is TGCAGTTCGTCTAGCAGGGTAACTAACTATGGCTACACCTTC.

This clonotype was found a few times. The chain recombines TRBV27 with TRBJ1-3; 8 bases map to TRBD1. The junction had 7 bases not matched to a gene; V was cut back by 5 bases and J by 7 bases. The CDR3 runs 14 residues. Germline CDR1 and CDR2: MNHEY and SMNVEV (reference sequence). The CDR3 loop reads CASSPTGVTNTIYF. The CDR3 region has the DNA TGTGCCAGCAGTCCGACAGGGGTAACGAACACCATATATTTT.

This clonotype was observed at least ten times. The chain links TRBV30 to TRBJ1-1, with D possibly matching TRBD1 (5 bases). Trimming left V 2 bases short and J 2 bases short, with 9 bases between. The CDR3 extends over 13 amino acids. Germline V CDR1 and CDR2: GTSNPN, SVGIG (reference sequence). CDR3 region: CAWSKQENTEAFF. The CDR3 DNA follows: TGTGCCTGGAGTAAACAGGAAAACACTGAAGCTTTCTTT.

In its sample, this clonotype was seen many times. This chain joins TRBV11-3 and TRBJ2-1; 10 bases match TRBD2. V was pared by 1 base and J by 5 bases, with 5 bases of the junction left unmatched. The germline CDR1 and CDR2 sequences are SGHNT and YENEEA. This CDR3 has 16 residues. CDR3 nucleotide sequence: TGTGCCAGCAGCTTAGGCCTAGCGGGAGTCGACAATGAGCAGTTCTTC. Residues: CASSLGLAGVDNEQFF.

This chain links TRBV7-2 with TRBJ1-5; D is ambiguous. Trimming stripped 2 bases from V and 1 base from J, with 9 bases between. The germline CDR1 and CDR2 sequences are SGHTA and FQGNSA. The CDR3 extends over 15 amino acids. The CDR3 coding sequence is TGTGCCAGCAGCTTACTGGGCTGGAGCAATCAGCCCCAGCATTTT. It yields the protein CASSLLGWSNQPQHF.

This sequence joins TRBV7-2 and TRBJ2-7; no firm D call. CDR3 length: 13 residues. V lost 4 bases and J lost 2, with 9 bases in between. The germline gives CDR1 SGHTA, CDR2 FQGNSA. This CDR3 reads CASSYDRAYEQYF. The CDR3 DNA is TGTGCCAGCAGCTATGACCGCGCCTACGAGCAGTACTTC.

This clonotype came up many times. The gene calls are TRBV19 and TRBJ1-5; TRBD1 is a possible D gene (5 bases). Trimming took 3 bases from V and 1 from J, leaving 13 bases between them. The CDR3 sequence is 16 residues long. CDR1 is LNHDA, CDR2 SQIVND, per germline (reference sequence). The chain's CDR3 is CASSIEGTGSNQPQHF. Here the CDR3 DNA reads TGTGCCAGTAGTATCGAGGGGACTGGGAGCAATCAGCCCCAGCATTTT.

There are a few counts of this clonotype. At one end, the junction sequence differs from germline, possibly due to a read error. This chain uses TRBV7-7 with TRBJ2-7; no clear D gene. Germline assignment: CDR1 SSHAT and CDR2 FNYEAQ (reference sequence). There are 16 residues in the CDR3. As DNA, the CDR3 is TGTGCTAGCAGCCCCCAATCGGGCATGAGGCCCTACGAGCAGTACTTC. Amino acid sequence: CASSPQSGMRPYEQYF.

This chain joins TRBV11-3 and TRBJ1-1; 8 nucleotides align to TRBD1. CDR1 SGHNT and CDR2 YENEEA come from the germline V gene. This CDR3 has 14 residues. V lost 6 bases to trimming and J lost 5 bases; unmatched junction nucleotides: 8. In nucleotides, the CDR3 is TGTGCCAGCAGTCCACAGGGGGTGGAAACTGAAGCTTTCTTT. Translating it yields CASSPQGVETEAFF.

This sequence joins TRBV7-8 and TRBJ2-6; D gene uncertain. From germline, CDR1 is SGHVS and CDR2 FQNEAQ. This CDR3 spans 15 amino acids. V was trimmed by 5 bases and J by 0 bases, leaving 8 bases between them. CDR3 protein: CASSPEYSGANVLTF. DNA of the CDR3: TGTGCCAGCAGCCCGGAATACTCTGGGGCCAACGTCCTGACTTTC.

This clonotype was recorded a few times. The CDR3 loop reads CSVGEETQYF. The CDR3 region has the DNA TGCAGCGTTGGAGAAGAGACCCAGTACTTC. The chain combines TRBV29-1 with TRBJ2-5, with no clear D. The CDR3 loop spans 10 amino acids. V lost 4 bases and J lost 3, with 3 bases in between. The germline V gene encodes CDR1 SQVTM and CDR2 ANQGSEA.

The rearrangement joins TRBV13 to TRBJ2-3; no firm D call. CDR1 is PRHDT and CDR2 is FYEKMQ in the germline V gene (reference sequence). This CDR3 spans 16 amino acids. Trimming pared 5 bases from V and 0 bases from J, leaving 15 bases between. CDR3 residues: CASSLRGGPSTDTQYF. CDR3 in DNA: TGTGCCAGCAGCCTTCGAGGCGGCCCTAGCACAGATACGCAGTATTTT.